Here is one TCR beta chain with its context. Its antigen is currently not known. The record has no base qualities; no much larger clone is one base away. The sample originates from a study of T cells in localized non-small cell lung cancer (dated by TCRdb to about 2020). Concerning the study at large: The study examined T cell repertoires in a few hundred patients with early-stage NSCLC and compared tumors with uninvolved tumor-adjacent lungs. All 236 NSCLC patients in the cohort were treatment-naive and had localized lung tumors that were resected. Of the NSCLC patients, around 130 were male and some 97 were female, and the mean age was roughly 61 years. Results and caveats for the whole study, not just this receptor: Because multi-region sequencing of the tumors was not done, intratumor heterogeneity could not be ruled out. Higher T cell density in blood was associated with longer overall survival, whereas higher clonality in adjacent lung was associated with shorter survival. Because the study design was exploratory, TCR variables were selected using unadjusted p-values without false-discovery rate correction. A median of roughly 58 of the top 100 tumor clones were detected in paired uninvolved adjacent lung, and some 29 of these tumor clones were also found among the top 100 clones of the paired uninvolved adjacent lung. Uninvolved tumor-adjacent lung showed the highest T cell clonality, higher than tumor, which suggests more focused antigenic responses in the adjacent lung.

The immunoSEQ Assay was used to sequence TCR beta CDR3 regions from DNA. For the original study's pipeline: T cell density was computed as TCR beta template counts normalized to usable DNA estimated by amplifying housekeeping genes. The preseqR package was used to estimate richness by extrapolating to 400,000 templates for PBMC samples and to 120,000 templates for tissue samples. Clonality was defined by subtracting Pielou's evenness from one. Differential abundance testing on productive amino-acid clonotypes, with a minimum total count of 5 and an alpha of 0.1, was used to identify tissue-enriched TCRs. The Jaccard Index and the Morisita Overlap Index were used to measure how much the repertoires overlapped between compartments. GLIPH clustered TCR beta CDR3s with public tetramer-defined viral CDR3s; viral motifs required at least three viral sequences plus V-gene enrichment. The source is immuneACCESS, and TCRdb retained only in-frame sequences with V and J called. Part of the clones is not carried over; for the studies checked, unresolved V genes explain less than half of this, and the remainder is unexplained. V and J calls and clone size come straight from that table; D and trimming were deduced from the DNA. The sample profile shows approximately 47,000 clones; 86% of them were found once. Roughly 2.5% of the sample comes from the top ten.

Its CDR3 holds 16 amino acids, cysteine through phenylalanine. Of the read, only the CDR3 DNA is kept; its 48 bases are in frame from base 1. The germline V gene provides CDR1 SGHTA and CDR2 FQGTGA. The germline V end is reduced by 8 bases and the J end by 2 bases; junction bases left unmatched: 14. At diagnosis, tumor, uninvolved tumor-adjacent lung and peripheral blood were collected and then preserved as a mix of FFPE and fresh-frozen material. For TCR repertoire profiling, the blood samples were analyzed as peripheral blood mononuclear cells. This specimen consisted of PBMCs, obtained before any cancer treatment. This TCR was sampled from a man aged 35 to 70 with stage II lung adenocarcinoma. The chain is assembled from TRBV7-3 and TRBJ1-2; a stretch of 7 junction bases matches TRBD1. The CDR3 protein is CASGSRQGRLNYGYTF. The sequenced DNA: TGTGCCAGCGGGTCTCGACAGGGCCGCCTAAACTATGGCTACACCTTC.